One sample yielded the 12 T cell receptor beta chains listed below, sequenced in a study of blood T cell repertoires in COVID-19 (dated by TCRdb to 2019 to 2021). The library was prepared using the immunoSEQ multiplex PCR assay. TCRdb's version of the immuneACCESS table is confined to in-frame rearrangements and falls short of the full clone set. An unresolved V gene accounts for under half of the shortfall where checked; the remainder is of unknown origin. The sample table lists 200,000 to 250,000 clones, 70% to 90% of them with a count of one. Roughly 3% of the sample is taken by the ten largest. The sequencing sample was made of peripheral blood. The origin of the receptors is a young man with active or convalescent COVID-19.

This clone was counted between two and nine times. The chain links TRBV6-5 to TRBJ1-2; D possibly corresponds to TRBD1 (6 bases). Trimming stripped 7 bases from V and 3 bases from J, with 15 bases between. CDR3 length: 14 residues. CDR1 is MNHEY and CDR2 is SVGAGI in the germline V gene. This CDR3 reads CASKGGGVDYGYTF. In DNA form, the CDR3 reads TGTGCCAGCAAGGGAGGGGGGGTAGACTATGGCTACACCTTC.

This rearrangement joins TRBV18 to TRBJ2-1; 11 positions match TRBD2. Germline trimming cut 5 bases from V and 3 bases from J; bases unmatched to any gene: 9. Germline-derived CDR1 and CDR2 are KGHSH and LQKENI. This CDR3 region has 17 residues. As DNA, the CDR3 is TGTGCCAGCTCATCTTCGCCGGGACTAGCGGACTACAATGAGCAGTTCTTC. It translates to CASSSSPGLADYNEQFF.

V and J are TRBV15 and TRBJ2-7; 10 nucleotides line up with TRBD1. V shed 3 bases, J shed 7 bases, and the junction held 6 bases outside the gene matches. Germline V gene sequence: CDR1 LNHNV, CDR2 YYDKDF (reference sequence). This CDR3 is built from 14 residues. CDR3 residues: CATSSRDRGGEQYF. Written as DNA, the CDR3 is TGTGCCACCAGCAGCCGGGACAGGGGCGGTGAGCAGTACTTC.

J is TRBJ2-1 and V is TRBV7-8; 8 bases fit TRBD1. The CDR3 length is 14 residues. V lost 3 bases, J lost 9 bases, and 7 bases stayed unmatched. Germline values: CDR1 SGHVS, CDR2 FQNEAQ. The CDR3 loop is CASSFPGGTGEQFF. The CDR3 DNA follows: TGTGCCAGCAGCTTCCCAGGGGGCACAGGTGAGCAGTTCTTC.

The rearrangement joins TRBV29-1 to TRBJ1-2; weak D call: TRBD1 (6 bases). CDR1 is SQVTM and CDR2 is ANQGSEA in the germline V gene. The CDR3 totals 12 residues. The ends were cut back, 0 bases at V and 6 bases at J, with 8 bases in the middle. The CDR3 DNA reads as TGCAGCGTTGAAGAGGGGGCTCATGGCTACACCTTC. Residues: CSVEEGAHGYTF.

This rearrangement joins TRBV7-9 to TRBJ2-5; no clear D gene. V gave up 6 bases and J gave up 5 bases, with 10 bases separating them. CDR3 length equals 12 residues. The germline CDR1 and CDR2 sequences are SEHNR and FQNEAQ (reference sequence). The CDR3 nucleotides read TGTGCCAGCAGGTTAACCGGGGAGACCCAGTACTTC. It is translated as CASRLTGETQYF.

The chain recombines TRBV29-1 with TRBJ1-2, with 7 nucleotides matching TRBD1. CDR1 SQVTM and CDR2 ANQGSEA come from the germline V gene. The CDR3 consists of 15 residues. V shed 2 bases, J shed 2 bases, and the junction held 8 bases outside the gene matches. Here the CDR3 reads CSVESGGTENYGYTF. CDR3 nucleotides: TGCAGCGTTGAATCTGGGGGGACAGAGAACTATGGCTACACCTTC.

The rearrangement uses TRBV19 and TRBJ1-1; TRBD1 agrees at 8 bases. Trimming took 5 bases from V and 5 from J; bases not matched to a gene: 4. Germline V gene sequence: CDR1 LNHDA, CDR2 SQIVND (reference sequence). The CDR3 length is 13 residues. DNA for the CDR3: TGTGCCAGTAGTGACACAGGGGGGACTGAAGCTTTCTTT. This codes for CASSDTGGTEAFF.

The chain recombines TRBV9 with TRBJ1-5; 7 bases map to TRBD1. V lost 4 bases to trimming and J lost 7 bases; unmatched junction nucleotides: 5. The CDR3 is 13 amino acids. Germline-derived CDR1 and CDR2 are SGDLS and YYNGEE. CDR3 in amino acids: CASSTGDSQPQHF. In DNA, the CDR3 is TGTGCCAGCAGCACAGGGGACAGCCAGCCCCAGCATTTT.

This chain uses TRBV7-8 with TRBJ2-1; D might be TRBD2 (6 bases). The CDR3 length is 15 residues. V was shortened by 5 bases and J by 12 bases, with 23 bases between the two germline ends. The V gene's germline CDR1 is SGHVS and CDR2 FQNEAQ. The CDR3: CASSPRDSRSEAQFF. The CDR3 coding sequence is TGTGCCAGCAGCCCCCGGGACTCCCGGTCGGAGGCGCAGTTCTTC.

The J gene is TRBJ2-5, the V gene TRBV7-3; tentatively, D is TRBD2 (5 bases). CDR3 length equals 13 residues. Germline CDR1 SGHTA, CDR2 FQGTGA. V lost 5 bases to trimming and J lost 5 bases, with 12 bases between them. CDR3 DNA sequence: TGTGCCAGCAGCCCCGTCCCGGGGGAGACCCAGTACTTC. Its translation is CASSPVPGETQYF.

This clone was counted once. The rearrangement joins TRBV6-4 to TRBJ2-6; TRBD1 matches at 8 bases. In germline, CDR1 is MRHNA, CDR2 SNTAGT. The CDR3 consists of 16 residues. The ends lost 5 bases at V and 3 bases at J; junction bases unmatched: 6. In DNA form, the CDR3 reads TGTGCCAGCAGTCGGACAGGGCAGGGTGGGGCCAACGTCCTGACTTTC. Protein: CASSRTGQGGANVLTF.